A single sample gave rise to the 26 T cell receptor beta chains below, sequenced in a study of PD-1 blockade in mismatch repair-deficient tumors. Sequencing was performed with immunoSEQ multiplex PCR; in TCRdb, only in-frame clones are kept and a portion is missing. The table shows under 9,500 clones, with over 70% occurring only once. Their cognate antigens are unknown. Time point meaning: approximately ten-day in vitro stimulation with candidate neoantigen peptide 7. The input for sequencing was cells cultured in vitro, taken from a patient treated with pembrolizumab. These receptor sequences come from an adult with mismatch repair-deficient cancer.

V usage is TRBV19 and J usage is TRBJ2-7; D possibly matches TRBD1 or TRBD2 (5 bases each). Trimming pared 5 bases from V and 4 bases from J, leaving 15 bases between. Germline lookup yields CDR1 LNHDA and CDR2 SQIVND (reference sequence). The CDR3 totals 14 residues. Here the CDR3 DNA reads TGTGCCAGTAGTTATTCGGGGACCCCGTACGAGCAGTACTTC. Protein: CASSYSGTPYEQYF.

The gene calls are TRBV21-1 and TRBJ2-1; TRBD2 is taken as the D call from the table, unchecked against the DNA. TRBV21-1 is a pseudogene. The CDR3 is 17 amino acids. CDR3 bases: TGTGCCAGCAGCAAAGCGGTCCCGGGTCGGGGCTACAATGAGCAGTTCTTC. Encoded protein: CASSKAVPGRGYNEQFF.

The V gene is TRBV28, the J gene TRBJ2-1; TRBD2 matches 9 bases. The V and J ends lost 2 bases and 5 bases, in that order; junction bases with no gene match: 4. Germline V gene lookup returns CDR1 MDHEN and CDR2 SYDVKM. The CDR3 runs 15 residues. In DNA, the CDR3 is TGTGCCAGCAGTTTAGCGGGAGGGACCGACAATGAGCAGTTCTTC. Encoded protein: CASSLAGGTDNEQFF. The full variable domain, completed using reference TRBV28 and TRBJ2-1, is DVKVTQSSRYLVKRTGEKVFLECVQDMDHENMFWYRQDPGLGLRLIYFSYDVKMKEKGDIPEGYSVSREKKERFSLILESASTNQTSMYLCASSLAGGTDNEQFFGPGTRLTVL.

V gene TRBV7-3 combines with J gene TRBJ1-2; D is uncertain. Germline loops: CDR1 SGHTA, CDR2 FQGTGA. The CDR3 length is 15 residues. The ends were cut back, 5 bases at V and 4 bases at J, with 17 bases in the middle. The chain's CDR3 is CASSPSPGLSYGYTF. CDR3 nucleotides: TGTGCCAGCAGCCCATCCCCGGGCCTCTCCTATGGCTACACCTTC.

This clone came up a few times. V gene TRBV9 combines with J gene TRBJ1-3; D remains ambiguous. Between the trimmed V and J ends, which lost 0 bases and 2 bases, there was a span of 12 bases. The germline V gene has CDR1 SGDLS and CDR2 YYNGEE. CDR3 length equals 16 residues. The CDR3 here is CASSVDGRVAGNTIYF. The CDR3 coding sequence is TGTGCCAGCAGCGTAGATGGGCGGGTGGCTGGAAACACCATATATTTT.

This sequence joins TRBV5-6 and TRBJ1-5; possibly TRBD1 for D (5 bases). Looked up from germline, CDR1 is SGHDT and CDR2 is YYEEEE. Trimming removed 3 bases from V and 11 bases from J, with 21 bases in between. The CDR3 is 15 residues long. The CDR3 loop is CASSSLGGLGRSQHF. The DNA of the CDR3 is TGTGCCAGCAGCTCTCTTGGGGGGTTGGGGCGATCCCAGCATTTT.

V gene TRBV4-1 combines with J gene TRBJ2-7; TRBD1 agrees at 7 bases. CDR1 is MGHRA, CDR2 YSYEKL, per germline. V lost 4 bases, J lost 6 bases, and 15 bases stayed unmatched. This CDR3 is built from 16 residues. For the CDR3, the DNA is TGCGCCAGCAGCCGACCACAGGGGAGTTTTTTACCCGAGCAGTACTTC. This gives the protein CASSRPQGSFLPEQYF.

The table lists this clone with a count of one. The chain is built from TRBV27 and TRBJ1-2; D is undetermined. Germline values: CDR1 MNHEY, CDR2 SMNVEV (reference sequence). The V end lost 3 bases, the J end lost 4 bases, and 9 bases lay between the germline ends. The CDR3 length is 13 residues. In DNA, the CDR3 is TGTGCCAGCAGTTTCCCCCCGACCTATGGCTACACCTTC. Encoded protein: CASSFPPTYGYTF.

The gene calls are TRBV6-5 and TRBJ2-3; maybe TRBD2 (5 bases). CDR3 length: 15 residues. The V gene's germline CDR1 is MNHEY and CDR2 SVGAGI. Trimming pared 5 bases from V and 3 bases from J, leaving 15 bases between. The CDR3 sequence is CASSPRSEVTDTQYF. In DNA form, the CDR3 reads TGTGCCAGCAGTCCTCGATCGGAGGTGACAGATACGCAGTATTTT.

J is TRBJ2-7 and V is TRBV7-6, with 14 bases fitting TRBD2. Germline CDR1 is SGHVS and CDR2 is FNYEAQ. J was trimmed by 5 bases and V by 1 base; bases with no gene match: 7. The CDR3 spans 17 residues. The CDR3 nucleotides are TGTGCCAGCAGCTTAGAGGGGGGACTAGCGGGAGTCAACGAGCAGTACTTC. Encoded protein: CASSLEGGLAGVNEQYF.

This clone was recorded a few times. V and J are TRBV27 and TRBJ1-2; no clear D. CDR3 length: 13 amino acids. From germline, CDR1 is MNHEY and CDR2 SMNVEV (reference sequence). Trimming shortened V by 6 bases and J by 6 bases, and 14 bases separated the two germline ends. The CDR3 sequence: CASSGVTGNGYTF. CDR3 nucleotides: TGTGCCAGCAGCGGGGTGACGGGAAATGGCTACACCTTC.

This clone was seen a single time. The chain uses TRBV27 and TRBJ2-3, with unresolved D. Germline V CDR1 and CDR2: MNHEY, SMNVEV (reference sequence). This CDR3 has 13 amino acids. V lost 4 bases and J lost 5, with 10 bases in between. CDR3 DNA sequence: TGTGCCAGCAGTTCCTCCCTTTTAGATACGCAGTATTTT. Translating it yields CASSSSLLDTQYF.

J is TRBJ2-6 and V is TRBV28; 8 positions agree with TRBD1. The trim removed 1 base at V and 2 bases at J, leaving 1 base unmatched. Germline lookup yields CDR1 MDHEN and CDR2 SYDVKM. CDR3 length: 16 amino acids. In nucleotides, the CDR3 is TGTGCCAGCAGTTTATCAGGGGGCACTGGGGCCAACGTCCTGACTTTC. Its translation: CASSLSGGTGANVLTF.

This sequence joins TRBV5-1 and TRBJ2-1, with D possibly matching TRBD2 (6 bases). V lost 0 bases to trimming and J lost 16 bases, with 17 bases between them. Germline V CDR1 and CDR2: SGHRS, YFSETQ. The CDR3 has 13 amino acids. CDR3 in DNA: TGCGCCAGCAGCTTGGCCGGGTCGGGAGAGGGATTCTTC. Encoded protein: CASSLAGSGEGFF.

The V call is TRBV28, the J call TRBJ1-1; perhaps TRBD1 as D (6 bases). The germline V gene encodes CDR1 MDHEN and CDR2 SYDVKM. The CDR3 runs to 14 residues. Trimming shortened V by 3 bases and J by 7 bases, and 15 bases separated the two germline ends. The CDR3, as DNA: TGTGCCAGCAGTTTTACTGAAGGGACACTTGAAGCTTTCTTT. Translating it yields CASSFTEGTLEAFF.

This sequence joins TRBV28 and TRBJ2-7, with TRBD2 as a possible D gene (6 bases). Trimming removed 5 bases at V and 2 bases at J, with 13 bases between. CDR1 is MDHEN, CDR2 SYDVKM, per germline. The CDR3 consists of 14 residues. The CDR3 bases are TGTGCCAGCAGTGCTGGCGGGGTTACCTACGAGCAGTACTTC. Its translation: CASSAGGVTYEQYF.

The genes are TRBV5-4 and TRBJ2-1; the D call may be TRBD1 or TRBD2 (5 bases each). V gave up 3 bases and J gave up 5 bases, with 15 bases separating them. Germline V gene lookup returns CDR1 SGHNT and CDR2 YYREEE (reference sequence). This CDR3 comprises 15 residues. CDR3 in DNA: TGTGCCAGCAGCTGGTGGACATCGAGGGACAATGAGCAGTTCTTC. This translates into CASSWWTSRDNEQFF. Supplemented by reference TRBV5-4 and TRBJ2-1, the full variable domain reads ETGVTQSPTHLIKTRGQQVTLRCSSQSGHNTVSWYQQALGQGPQFIFQYYREEENGRGNFPPRFSGLQFPNYSSELNVNALELDDSALYLCASSWWTSRDNEQFFGPGTRLTVL.

The V and J genes are TRBV15 and TRBJ2-3; D is possibly TRBD1 (6 bases). Germline V gene data show CDR1 as LNHNV and CDR2 as YYDKDF (reference sequence). The CDR3 is made up of 13 amino acids. The V end lost 0 bases, the J end lost 6 bases, and 7 bases lay between the germline ends. The CDR3 spells CATSRERGDTQYF. The CDR3 region has the DNA TGTGCCACCAGCAGAGAGAGGGGGGATACGCAGTATTTT.

The chain couples TRBV6-1 to TRBJ2-7; 8 bases match TRBD1. V lost 5 bases, J lost 1 base, and 4 bases stayed unmatched. Germline values: CDR1 MNHNS, CDR2 SASEGT. The CDR3 consists of 14 residues. The CDR3 sequence is CASSWTGFSYEQYF. DNA of the CDR3: TGTGCCAGCAGTTGGACAGGGTTTTCCTACGAGCAGTACTTC.

The chain recombines TRBV7-9 with TRBJ1-6; D may be TRBD1 (6 bases). CDR1 and CDR2 from the germline V gene are SEHNR and FQNEAQ (reference sequence). This CDR3 region has 14 residues. The V end was cut by 5 bases, the J end by 8 bases, with 13 bases between. The CDR3 DNA reads TGTGCCAGCAGCACGACCGGGACACATTCACCCCTCCACTTT. Protein product: CASSTTGTHSPLHF.

The rearrangement joins TRBV2 to TRBJ2-3; 7 nucleotides line up with TRBD2. Germline V lookup: CDR1 SNHLY, CDR2 FYNNEI. Losses at the gene ends were 6 bases for V and 3 bases for J; bases not matched to a gene: 9. The CDR3 extends over 15 amino acids. CDR3 sequence reads: CASRETSLRTDTQYF. In DNA, the CDR3 is TGTGCCAGCAGGGAGACTAGCCTTCGAACAGATACGCAGTATTTT.

The chain recombines TRBV18 with TRBJ2-1; D uncertain. CDR3 size: 11 residues. Trimming took off 2 bases at V and 9 bases at J, with 5 bases between the two ends. Germline CDR1 and CDR2: KGHSH and LQKENI. The CDR3 DNA follows: TGTGCCAGCTCACCAAAAAGTGAGCAGTTCTTC. It translates to CASSPKSEQFF.

The CDR3 reads CASSPGIVSPQHF. The CDR3, as DNA: TGTGCCAGCTCACCAGGGATTGTATCGCCCCAGCATTTT. The genes are TRBV18 and TRBJ1-5, with D unclear. The length of the CDR3 is 13 residues. CDR1 is KGHSH and CDR2 is LQKENI in the germline V gene. V was clipped by 2 bases and J by 9 bases, with 11 bases between them.

The chain has TRBV7-8 and TRBJ2-2; TRBD2 aligns across 12 bases. Germline CDR1 reads SGHVS; CDR2 reads FQNEAQ. The CDR3 has 18 residues. V trimming: 4 bases; J trimming: 1 base; junction bases outside the gene matches: 7. CDR3 coding DNA: TGTGCCAGCAGCTCCCGGACTAGCGGGACTTTGAACACCGGGGAGCTGTTTTTT. Translated: CASSSRTSGTLNTGELFF.

This clone has just one count. This chain connects TRBV27 to TRBJ1-1; no reliable D call. Germline V gene lookup returns CDR1 MNHEY and CDR2 SMNVEV (reference sequence). The CDR3 extends over 14 amino acids. V gave up 7 bases and J gave up 0 bases, with 12 bases separating them. Here the CDR3 DNA reads TGTGCCAGCACACCAGGTTATTTGAACACTGAAGCTTTCTTT. It is translated as CASTPGYLNTEAFF.

The CDR3 loop is CASRQRGAREQYF. In DNA form, the CDR3 reads TGTGCCAGCAGACAAAGGGGGGCGCGCGAGCAGTACTTC. J is TRBJ2-7 and V is TRBV7-8, with D tentatively TRBD1 or TRBD2 (6 bases each). The CDR3 spans 13 residues. Germline V gene data show CDR1 as SGHVS and CDR2 as FQNEAQ. The V and J ends lost 6 bases and 6 bases respectively, with 15 bases between them. Using reference TRBV7-8 and TRBJ2-7 for the parts outside the CDR3, the full variable domain is GAGVSQSPRYKVAKRGQDVALRCDPISGHVSLFWYQQALGQGPEFLTYFQNEAQLDKSGLPSDRFFAERPEGSVSTLKIQRTQQEDSAVYLCASRQRGAREQYFGPGTRLTVT.